This T cell receptor (beta chain) derives from a study of T cells in Graves' hyperthyroidism and ophthalmopathy. Study-wide context: Peripheral blood was obtained at initial diagnosis, preceding any treatment.

This clonotype was observed many times. Lactation, pregnancy, other autoimmune disease or uncontrolled infection led to exclusion of patients. There were TCR beta CDR3 regions amplified from RNA transcripts. Primed by the HTBI set, a first-round RT-PCR was run on the TCR CDR3. TCRdb called the multiplex PCR reads again in MiXCR, with one record for every CDR3 protein. The data show 490,000 or so distinct CDR3 sequences, with about 16% seen just once and 29% held by the top ten. The CDR3 spans 17 residues. The trim removed 5 bases at V and 2 bases at J, leaving 14 bases unmatched. Germline V CDR1 and CDR2: SGHTA, FQGNSA.

The genes are TRBV7-2 and TRBJ2-5, with 7 bases that match TRBD1. Sequencing was carried out using blood. The receptor was derived from a woman aged 25 to 39 with Graves' ophthalmopathy. CDR3 in amino acids: CASSLLPGQGQQETQYF. DNA of the CDR3: TGTGCCAGCAGCCTCCTACCCGGGCAGGGACAGCAAGAGACCCAGTACTTC. The whole variable domain, remainder taken from reference TRBV7-2 and TRBJ2-5, is GAGVSQSPSNKVTEKGKDVELRCDPISGHTALYWYRQSLGQGLEFLIYFQGNSAPDKSGLPSDRFSAERTGGSVSTLTIQRTQQEDSAVYLCASSLLPGQGQQETQYFGPGTRLLVL.